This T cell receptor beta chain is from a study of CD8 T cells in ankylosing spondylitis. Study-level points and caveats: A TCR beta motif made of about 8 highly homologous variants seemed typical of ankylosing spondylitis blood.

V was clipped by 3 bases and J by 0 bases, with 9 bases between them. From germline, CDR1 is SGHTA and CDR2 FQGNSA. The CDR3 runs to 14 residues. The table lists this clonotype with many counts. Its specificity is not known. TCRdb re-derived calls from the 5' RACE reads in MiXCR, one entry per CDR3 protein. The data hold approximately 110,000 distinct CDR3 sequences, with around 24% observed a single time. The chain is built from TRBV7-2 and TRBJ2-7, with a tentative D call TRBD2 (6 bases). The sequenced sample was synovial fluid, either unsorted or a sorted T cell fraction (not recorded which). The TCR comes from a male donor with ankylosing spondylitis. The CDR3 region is CASSFIAASYEQYF. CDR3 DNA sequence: TGTGCCAGCAGCTTTATAGCGGCCTCCTACGAGCAGTACTTC.